The clone carrying this T cell receptor (beta chain) was seen a single time. Its specificity is not known. Generated by immunoSEQ multiplex PCR, the TCRdb table keeps only in-frame clones and is missing some. The repertoire includes about 2.2 million clones, about 92% of them detected once, and 1.5% to 2% sits in the top ten. These data come from a study of shared clonotypes between healthy human individuals. Regarding the study as a whole: Rarefaction showed that sequencing of sorted subsets was incomplete (despite large depth). Clonotype sharing among donors, it was expected, would be affected by sequencing depth.

Germline CDR1 and CDR2: SNHLY and FYNNEI. J lost 0 bases, V lost 2 bases, and 6 bases had no gene match. The CDR3 length is 18 residues. Selected positively for CCR7 and CD45RO-negative, naive CD8 cells excluded terminally differentiated effector memory CD45RA+ cells. None of the donors, who were healthy HIV-negative adults, had recently had acute infections or vaccinations. Sequenced: naive CD8+ T cells from PBMCs. The receptor comes from a man younger than 30 in good health. Some clones in this sample may be carry-over from other donors' samples. The J gene is TRBJ2-6, the V gene TRBV2; 8 bases map to TRBD1. CDR3 sequence reads: CASSERAGGTSGANVLTF. CDR3 bases: TGTGCCAGCAGTGAAAGGGCAGGGGGCACCTCTGGGGCCAACGTCCTGACTTTC. The variable domain in full, with the rest retrieved from reference TRBV2 and TRBJ2-6, is EPEVTQTPSHQVTQMGQEVILRCVPISNHLYFYWYRQILGQKVEFLVSFYNNEISEKSEIFDDQFSVERPDGSNFTLKIRSTKLEDSAMYFCASSERAGGTSGANVLTFGAGSRLTVL.